Below are 22 T cell receptor beta chains sequenced from a single sample in a study of CD8 T cells in Susac syndrome. Random hexamers were used to reverse transcribe the RNA input (about 0.45 to 1 ug). MiXCR, run by TCRdb on the immunoSEQ multiplex PCR reads, gives a single entry per CDR3 protein. The sample contains more than 150,000 distinct CDR3 sequences, about 95% of which appear only once. Sequencing was performed on CD4+ T cells from PBMCs. The receptors originated from a human donor in good health.

This sequence joins TRBV20-1 and TRBJ2-3; 8 bases map to TRBD1. The V segment lost 6 bases and the J segment 1 base; nucleotides outside the gene matches: 12. Germline CDR1 DFQATT, CDR2 SNEGSKA (reference sequence). The CDR3 length is 16 residues. CDR3 region: CSADQNRGLGTDTQYF. DNA of the CDR3: TGCAGTGCGGACCAAAACAGGGGGTTGGGCACAGATACGCAGTATTTT.

The genes are TRBV20-1 and TRBJ2-7; D gene ambiguous. Germline values: CDR1 DFQATT, CDR2 SNEGSKA (reference sequence). V lost 6 bases to trimming and J lost 0 bases, with 15 bases between them. The CDR3 runs 14 residues. The CDR3 coding sequence is TGCAGTGCCAGCCCCGCGGACGGCTCCTACGAGCAGTACTTC. It translates to CSASPADGSYEQYF.

This CDR3 reads CASPRQHVPHSNQPQHF. CDR3 nucleotides: TGTGCCAGCCCTCGACAGCACGTTCCCCATAGCAATCAGCCCCAGCATTTT. V usage is TRBV6-1 and J usage is TRBJ1-5; TRBD1 might be the D (5 bases). Per germline, CDR1 MNHNS and CDR2 SASEGT. Trimming shortened V by 8 bases and J by 0 bases, and 20 bases separated the two germline ends. This CDR3 has 17 amino acids.

The chain combines TRBV20-1 with TRBJ2-5; D remains ambiguous. Germline loops: CDR1 DFQATT, CDR2 SNEGSKA (reference sequence). The CDR3 runs to 12 residues. Trimming left V 3 bases short and J 5 bases short, with 10 bases between. CDR3 sequence: CSASANGETQYF. The DNA of the CDR3 is TGCAGTGCTAGCGCCAACGGGGAGACCCAGTACTTC.

This CDR3 reads CASTPGSTQETQYF. CDR3 DNA sequence: TGCGCCAGCACCCCCGGGAGTACCCAAGAGACCCAGTACTTC. V and J are TRBV5-1 and TRBJ2-5; perhaps TRBD2 as D (6 bases). Trimming removed 6 bases at V and 1 base at J, with 13 bases between. This CDR3 contains 14 residues. Germline CDR1 reads SGHRS; CDR2 reads YFSETQ.

This clonotype was observed once. The V call is TRBV5-6, the J call TRBJ2-3; 8 nucleotides align to TRBD1. Germline trimming cut 4 bases from V and 4 bases from J; bases unmatched to any gene: 8. The germline V gene encodes CDR1 SGHDT and CDR2 YYEEEE. CDR3 length: 15 residues. The DNA of the CDR3 is TGTGCCAGCAGCAGCAGGGGGCTGCTCGCAGATACGCAGTATTTT. Translating it yields CASSSRGLLADTQYF.

This sequence joins TRBV12-3 or TRBV12-4 and TRBJ1-3; 10 positions agree with TRBD1. V shed 5 bases, J shed 2 bases, and the junction held 6 bases outside the gene matches. This CDR3 region has 16 residues. DNA of the CDR3: TGTGCCAGCAGTAGCCCCGGGACAGGGGCTGGAAACACCATATATTTT. Amino acids: CASSSPGTGAGNTIYF.

The V and J genes are TRBV24-1 and TRBJ2-1, with 9 bases identical to TRBD1. Germline V gene sequence: CDR1 KGHDR, CDR2 SFDVKD. The trim removed 3 bases at V and 5 bases at J, leaving 4 bases unmatched. The CDR3 contains 15 residues. The CDR3 is CATSDPRQGDNEQFF. CDR3 bases: TGTGCCACCAGTGATCCACGACAGGGGGACAATGAGCAGTTCTTC.

CDR3 sequence reads: CASSSQTVKLFF. Written as DNA, the CDR3 is TGTGCCAGCAGTTCTCAAACCGTAAAACTGTTTTTT. The chain recombines TRBV7-9 with TRBJ1-4; no firm D call. Germline V lookup: CDR1 SEHNR, CDR2 FQNEAQ (reference sequence). Trimming removed 6 bases from V and 10 bases from J, with 12 bases in between. This CDR3 region has 12 residues. Variable domain in full (rest from reference TRBV7-9 and TRBJ1-4): DTGVSQNPRHKITKRGQNVTFRCDPISEHNRLYWYRQTLGQGPEFLTYFQNEAQLEKSRLLSDRFSAERPKGSFSTLEIQRTEQGDSAMYLCASSSQTVKLFFGSGTQLSVL.

CDR3 protein: CASSGELAGTDTQYF. The CDR3 DNA sequence: TGCGCCAGCAGCGGAGAACTAGCCGGCACAGATACGCAGTATTTT. This sequence joins TRBV5-1 and TRBJ2-3; D may be TRBD2 (6 bases). The CDR3 length is 15 residues. Between the trimmed V and J ends, which lost 4 bases and 1 base, there was a span of 13 bases. The germline CDR1 and CDR2 sequences are SGHRS and YFSETQ.

This clonotype has just one count. The chain's CDR3 is CASSVGGEETQYF. The DNA of the CDR3 is TGTGCCAGCAGCGTAGGAGGGGAAGAGACCCAGTACTTC. The gene calls are TRBV9 and TRBJ2-5; D possibly matches TRBD1 or TRBD2 (5 bases each). Trimming took off 0 bases at V and 3 bases at J, with 6 bases between the two ends. Per the germline V gene, CDR1 is SGDLS and CDR2 is YYNGEE. The CDR3 contains 13 residues.

The chain is built from TRBV2 and TRBJ2-1; 7 bases agree with TRBD2. This CDR3 contains 15 residues. Germline trimming cut 3 bases from V and 0 bases from J; bases unmatched to any gene: 2. Germline V gene lookup returns CDR1 SNHLY and CDR2 FYNNEI. The CDR3 DNA follows: TGTGCCAGCAGTGAGACTAGCAGCTCCTACAATGAGCAGTTCTTC. Its protein is CASSETSSSYNEQFF.

The chain employs TRBV20-1 and TRBJ1-1, with D perhaps TRBD1 (6 bases). Trimming removed 3 bases at V and 0 bases at J, with 14 bases between. Germline CDR1 and CDR2: DFQATT and SNEGSKA (reference sequence). This CDR3 is built from 15 residues. CDR3 region: CSASRLGGVNTEAFF. The DNA of the CDR3 is TGCAGTGCTAGTAGGTTAGGGGGAGTGAACACTGAAGCTTTCTTT.

V usage is TRBV28 and J usage is TRBJ1-2, with 10 bases fitting TRBD1. J gave up 7 bases and V 8 bases, and 7 bases lay outside the gene matches. The CDR3 consists of 13 residues. The germline CDR1 and CDR2 sequences are MDHEN and SYDVKM. Here the CDR3 DNA reads TGTGCCAGCGGCCACGGACAGGGGGTTGGCTACACCTTC. Translated: CASGHGQGVGYTF.

The chain is built from TRBV20-1 and TRBJ2-6; D possibly uses TRBD1 or TRBD2 (5 bases each). CDR3 length: 17 amino acids. Germline V gives CDR1 DFQATT, CDR2 SNEGSKA (reference sequence). V was clipped by 6 bases and J by 1 base, with 19 bases between them. The CDR3 DNA reads TGCAGTGCACGCCAGCCGGGACGACCTTCTGGGGCCAACGTCCTGACTTTC. Amino acid sequence: CSARQPGRPSGANVLTF.

The chain is built from TRBV20-1 and TRBJ2-1, with TRBD2 matching 9 bases. The CDR3 consists of 16 residues. Unmatched junction bases numbered 11, after V lost 6 bases and J lost 2 bases. The germline gives CDR1 DFQATT, CDR2 SNEGSKA (reference sequence). This CDR3 reads CSARTLASGAYNEQFF. The CDR3 nucleotides are TGCAGTGCCAGGACTCTCGCTAGCGGGGCCTACAATGAGCAGTTCTTC.

The chain links TRBV18 to TRBJ2-5, with D hard to call. Trimming cost V 0 bases and J 2 bases, with 1 base left between them. CDR1 KGHSH and CDR2 LQKENI come from the germline V gene. The CDR3 length is 12 residues. The CDR3 sequence: CASSPPQETQYF. The CDR3 DNA reads as TGTGCCAGCTCACCACCTCAAGAGACCCAGTACTTC.

The CDR3: CASSLRPQPQHF. The CDR3 bases are TGTGCCAGTAGTCTCCGGCCCCAGCCCCAGCATTTT. The V call is TRBV19, the J call TRBJ1-5; no reliable D call. This CDR3 contains 12 residues. The V and J ends lost 5 bases and 7 bases respectively, with 9 bases between them. CDR1 and CDR2 (germline): LNHDA, SQIVND (reference sequence).

The rearrangement links TRBV23-1 to TRBJ1-5; 8 nucleotides align to TRBD1. Being an ORF, TRBV23-1 has a function that is uncertain. The CDR3 runs 16 residues. Trimming removed 4 bases from V and 4 bases from J; junction bases left unmatched: 9. The DNA for the CDR3 is TGCGCCAGCAGTCTCGAGGGACAGGTGGGGAATCAGCCCCAGCATTTT. Amino acids: CASSLEGQVGNQPQHF.

The chain recombines TRBV2 with TRBJ1-6, with a possible D match to TRBD1 (6 bases). CDR3 length equals 13 residues. Germline V gene sequence: CDR1 SNHLY, CDR2 FYNNEI. Trimming pared 8 bases from V and 10 bases from J, leaving 15 bases between. In DNA form, the CDR3 reads TGTGCCAGCGGGGTGGACAGATCCTCACCCCTCCACTTT. This translates into CASGVDRSSPLHF.

This chain connects TRBV2 to TRBJ2-7; no clear D. V dropped 3 bases and J dropped 2 bases, with 5 bases sitting between them. The CDR3 extends over 12 amino acids. The germline gives CDR1 SNHLY, CDR2 FYNNEI. CDR3 residues: CASSDVAYEQYF. CDR3 DNA: TGTGCCAGCAGTGATGTTGCCTACGAGCAGTACTTC.

The chain employs TRBV19 and TRBJ1-1; perhaps TRBD1 as D (5 bases). The CDR3 extends over 15 amino acids. Germline V gives CDR1 LNHDA, CDR2 SQIVND (reference sequence). V lost 3 bases and J 4 bases, leaving 15 bases between the germline ends. CDR3 nucleotides: TGTGCCAGTAGTATGTTTTCGGGGGGAGTCACTGAAGCTTTCTTT. It encodes CASSMFSGGVTEAFF.